This is a list of T cell receptor beta chains from one sample in a study of response to subunit inactivated influenza vaccine. TCRdb fed the RT-PCR reads into MiXCR, producing one record per CDR3 protein. The sample includes hundreds of thousands of distinct CDR3 sequences, 14% of them seen just once. Sequenced here: PBMCs from blood, sampled 14 to 15 days before vaccination. These receptors were collected from a middle-aged man who received an inactivated influenza vaccine. The CDR3 runs from the conserved cysteine through the conserved F or W. The D gene is left open where the match is weak. The size of a clone is reported for some rows only, either as once, few or many, or as a class for expanded clones.

TGTGCCAGCAGCTTAGAAGGGGACAGGGAAGCTGAAGCTTTCTTT	CASSLEGDREAEAFF	TRBV11-2	TRBJ1-1	.	TRBD1
TGTGCCAGCAGGACGCGTCCGGGCAATCAGCCCCAGCATTTT	CASRTRPGNQPQHF	TRBV7-9	TRBJ1-5	many	.
TGTGCCAGCAGCCATGCCCTGGGACAGGGGGAGAACACTGAAGCTTTCTTT	CASSHALGQGENTEAFF	TRBV6-1	TRBJ1-1	few	TRBD1
TGTGCCAGCAGCTTAGGAGCGGGCCTTAGCTCCTACAATGAGCAGTTCTTC	CASSLGAGLSSYNEQFF	TRBV11-2	TRBJ2-1	many	.
TGTGCCAGCAGCTTAGGCCGGGACAGGCAAGAGACCCAGTACTTC	CASSLGRDRQETQYF	TRBV7-9	TRBJ2-5	many	TRBD1
TGTGCCAGCAGCTTAGGGAGGCCCATCTACGAGCAGTACTTC	CASSLGRPIYEQYF	TRBV7-2	TRBJ2-7	.	.
TGTGCTAGTGGTTTGGTACTCGGTTTGGAGAACACCGGGGAGCTGTTTTTT	CASGLVLGLENTGELFF	TRBV12-5	TRBJ2-2	.	.
TGCAGTGCTAGAGATCCAGCGTTTAGGTCTTCGAGCTACACCTTC	CSARDPAFRSSSYTF	TRBV20-1	TRBJ1-2	.	.
TGCAGCGTTGAATTAAGACTAGCGGACAATGAGCAGTTCTTC	CSVELRLADNEQFF	TRBV29-1	TRBJ2-1	many	TRBD2
TGTGCCAGCAGTTCGGAGACTAGCGGTCCCACAGATACGCAGTATTTT	CASSSETSGPTDTQYF	TRBV28	TRBJ2-3	few	TRBD2
TGTGCCAGCAGTTCCGGGACAGGGATCTCCGGGGAGCTGTTTTTT	CASSSGTGISGELFF	TRBV6-2/TRBV6-3	TRBJ2-2	.	TRBD1
TGCGCCAGCAGTGAGGGGGCGGGATCCTACAATGAGCAGTTCTTC	CASSEGAGSYNEQFF	TRBV10-2	TRBJ2-1	many	.
TGTGCCAGCAGTTACCCCGGGACAGGGTGGAAGACCCAGTACTTC	CASSYPGTGWKTQYF	TRBV6-2/TRBV6-3	TRBJ2-5	.	TRBD1
TGTGCCAGCAGTTTATCGGCGGGAGGGTACACAGATACGCAGTATTTT	CASSLSAGGYTDTQYF	TRBV28	TRBJ2-3	few	TRBD2
TGCGCCAGCAGGTTATTCCTGGAAGGCTACACCTTC	CASRLFLEGYTF	TRBV5-1	TRBJ1-2	.	.
TGTGCCAGCAGCTTAACAGGGAACTCTGGAAACACCATATATTTT	CASSLTGNSGNTIYF	TRBV7-3	TRBJ1-3	many	.
TGTGCCATCAAGCGGGAAGGACAGGGGGCATGGACAGATACGCAGTATTTT	CAIKREGQGAWTDTQYF	TRBV10-3	TRBJ2-3	.	TRBD1
TGTGCCAGCAGTTTGGGACTAAGCGGGGAGACCCAGTACTTC	CASSLGLSGETQYF	TRBV27	TRBJ2-5	few	TRBD2
TGTGCCAGCAGCTACGTCCGACGGGCCGGGACTGAAGCTTTCTTT	CASSYVRRAGTEAFF	TRBV6-5	TRBJ1-1	many	.
TGTGCCAGCAGCCAAGATGGGGACAGAGGAGCCTACAATGAGCAGTTCTTC	CASSQDGDRGAYNEQFF	TRBV3-1	TRBJ2-1	many	TRBD1
TGTGCCAGCAGCCAAGACGAGGGGCTAGGGGCCAACGTCCTGACTTTC	CASSQDEGLGANVLTF	TRBV4-2	TRBJ2-6	few	.
TGCGCCAGTCCCCCGGGACTAGCGGGGACTTACTACGAGCAGTACTTC	CASPPGLAGTYYEQYF	TRBV10-1	TRBJ2-7	.	TRBD2
TGTGCCAGCAGTTTCAGCAGGGGCTACGAGCAGTACTTC	CASSFSRGYEQYF	TRBV12-3/TRBV12-4	TRBJ2-7	many	.
TGTGCCAGCTCACAGAGTCACTCGGGAGAGACCCAGTACTTC	CASSQSHSGETQYF	TRBV18	TRBJ2-5	.	.
TGCGCCAGCAGCATCGCAAACTATGGCTACACCTTC	CASSIANYGYTF	TRBV4-3	TRBJ1-2	few	.
TGCGCCAGCAGCCAAGATATAAGGGCTAGCGGGAGGGCTAAGCAGTACTTC	CASSQDIRASGRAKQYF	TRBV4-3	TRBJ2-7	many	TRBD2
TGCGCCAGCAGCTTGTTGGGACCGCGGGAGAGCTCCTACAATGAGCAGTTCTTC	CASSLLGPRESSYNEQFF	TRBV5-1	TRBJ2-1	few	TRBD2
TGCAGTGCTAAACTGCGGAATAAGAACACTGAAGCTTTCTTT	CSAKLRNKNTEAFF	TRBV20-1	TRBJ1-1	.	.
TGTGCCACCGGGGGCGGCTACGAGCAGTACTTC	CATGGGYEQYF	TRBV7-9	TRBJ2-7	.	.
TGTGCCAGCAGTGATGTTTCTAGCGGGACTCGCGAGCAGTACTTC	CASSDVSSGTREQYF	TRBV2	TRBJ2-7	.	TRBD2
TGTGCCAGCAGTACACACCACAATGAGCAGTTCTTC	CASSTHHNEQFF	TRBV28	TRBJ2-1	.	.
TGTGCCAGCATTGGGCGGGGGCGCACAGATACGCAGTATTTT	CASIGRGRTDTQYF	TRBV3-1	TRBJ2-3	few	.